The following is a T cell receptor (beta chain) sequence with its context. The data were produced by immunoSEQ multiplex PCR, yet TCRdb's version contains in-frame clones alone and is incomplete. This sample carries under 85,000 clones, 85% of them seen once, and the ten largest clones take about 0.83%. The data belong to a study of OX40 agonist ivuxolimab in advanced cancers. The CDR3 totals 16 residues. V lost 0 bases, J lost 4 bases, and 6 bases stayed unmatched. Germline-derived CDR1 and CDR2 are SGHKS and YYEKEE (reference sequence). This specimen was CD4+ or CD8+ T cells sorted from blood, taken in a trial of the OX40 agonist ivuxolimab. This receptor was identified in an adult with an advanced solid tumor such as melanoma, head and neck, liver or kidney cancer. This chain connects TRBV5-5 to TRBJ2-4, with TRBD1 matching 8 bases. CDR3 region: CASSLAHRGEKNIQYF. CDR3 DNA: TGTGCCAGCAGCTTGGCGCACAGGGGGGAAAAAAACATTCAGTACTTC.